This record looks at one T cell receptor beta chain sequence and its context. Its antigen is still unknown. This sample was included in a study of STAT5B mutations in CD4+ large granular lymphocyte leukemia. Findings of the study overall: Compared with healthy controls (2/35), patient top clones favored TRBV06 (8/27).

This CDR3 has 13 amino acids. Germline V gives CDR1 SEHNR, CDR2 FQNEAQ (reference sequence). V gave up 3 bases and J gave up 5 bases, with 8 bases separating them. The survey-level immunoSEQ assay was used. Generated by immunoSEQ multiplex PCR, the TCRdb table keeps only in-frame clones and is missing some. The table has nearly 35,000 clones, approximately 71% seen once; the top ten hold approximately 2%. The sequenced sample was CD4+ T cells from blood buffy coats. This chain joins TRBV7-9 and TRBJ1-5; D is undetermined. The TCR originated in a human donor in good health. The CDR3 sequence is CASSLLWDQPQHF. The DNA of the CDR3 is TGTGCCAGCAGCTTGTTGTGGGATCAGCCCCAGCATTTT.